These 13 T cell receptor beta chains were sequenced from one sample in a study of T cells in Graves' hyperthyroidism and ophthalmopathy. Regions amplified from RNA transcripts were the TCR beta CDR3 regions. HTBI primers were used for first-round RT-PCR of the TCR CDR3. TCRdb ran MiXCR on the multiplex PCR reads and lists one entry per CDR3 protein. The sample holds some 350,000 distinct CDR3 sequences, roughly 14% seen once. The sequencing input was blood. Receptors were obtained from a woman aged 18-29 years with Graves' hyperthyroidism that later progressed to Graves' ophthalmopathy.

The V and J genes are TRBV27 and TRBJ2-1; tentatively, D is TRBD1 or TRBD2 (6 bases each). Trimming removed 8 bases from V and 4 bases from J, with 21 bases in between. Germline CDR1 MNHEY, CDR2 SMNVEV (reference sequence). The CDR3 extends over 16 amino acids. The DNA for the CDR3 is TGTGCCAGCCCCAGGGGAAAAGCGGGCCATTACAATGAGCAGTTCTTC. Its translation: CASPRGKAGHYNEQFF.

This clonotype was seen ten or more times. The chain recombines TRBV24-1 with TRBJ2-1; 12 bases align to TRBD2. Germline V gene data show CDR1 as KGHDR and CDR2 as SFDVKD. The CDR3 consists of 16 residues. The J segment lost 6 bases and the V segment lost 5 bases, leaving 7 bases of the junction unmatched. The CDR3: CATSALLTSGSNEQFF. The CDR3 nucleotides are TGTGCCACCAGTGCCCTACTGACTAGCGGGAGCAATGAGCAGTTCTTC.

Many counts were recorded for this clonotype. The genes are TRBV9 and TRBJ1-4; 8 nucleotides match TRBD1. CDR1 and CDR2 from the germline V gene are SGDLS and YYNGEE. Trimming removed 1 base from V and 6 bases from J; junction bases left unmatched: 2. This CDR3 is 14 amino acids long. The CDR3, as DNA: TGTGCCAGCAGCGTACAGGGGGCGGATGAAAAACTGTTTTTT. Amino acids: CASSVQGADEKLFF.

The V gene is TRBV11-2, the J gene TRBJ2-7; D perhaps matches TRBD1 (6 bases). The V gene lost 4 bases and the J gene lost 4 bases, with 17 bases spanning the gap. Germline assignment: CDR1 SGHAT and CDR2 FQNNGV. The CDR3 is made up of 15 amino acids. The CDR3 nucleotides read TGTGCCAGCAGCTCCTTGGACAGTTTTTTTTACGAGCAGTACTTC. The encoded protein is CASSSLDSFFYEQYF.

In this sample, this clonotype turned up many times. This sequence joins TRBV20-1 and TRBJ2-7; 8 bases are shared with TRBD1. The CDR3 has 15 residues. Unmatched junction bases numbered 7, after V lost 0 bases and J lost 3 bases. CDR1 is DFQATT, CDR2 SNEGSKA, per germline (reference sequence). Here the CDR3 reads CSARDLDRELYEQYF. The CDR3 DNA is TGCAGTGCTAGAGACTTGGACAGGGAACTCTACGAGCAGTACTTC.

This chain connects TRBV25-1 to TRBJ2-5; the D gene is possibly TRBD2 (5 bases). Germline-derived CDR1 and CDR2 are MGHDK and SYGVNS. The CDR3 totals 15 residues. V was trimmed by 2 bases and J by 4 bases, leaving 14 bases between them. The chain's CDR3 is CASSESGSSGETQYF. CDR3 sequence (DNA): TGTGCCAGCAGTGAAAGCGGCAGCTCGGGAGAGACCCAGTACTTC.

This clonotype was picked up many times. This chain uses TRBV28 with TRBJ2-5; D may be TRBD1 (6 bases). Germline loops: CDR1 MDHEN, CDR2 SYDVKM. This CDR3 contains 14 residues. V was clipped by 3 bases and J by 4 bases, with 12 bases between them. CDR3: CASSFTGFGETQYF. DNA for the CDR3: TGTGCCAGCAGTTTTACAGGGTTCGGAGAGACCCAGTACTTC.

In DNA, the CDR3 is TGTGCCACCAGCAGAGTAGTCTTCACAGATACGCAGTATTTT. Translated: CATSRVVFTDTQYF. This chain connects TRBV15 to TRBJ2-3; D is unclear. Trimming cost V 1 base and J 2 bases, with 7 bases left between them. CDR3 size: 14 residues. Looked up from germline, CDR1 is LNHNV and CDR2 is YYDKDF (reference sequence). Variable domain in full (rest from reference TRBV15 and TRBJ2-3): DAMVIQNPRYQVTQFGKPVTLSCSQTLNHNVMYWYQQKSSQAPKLLFHYYDKDFNNEADTPDNFQSRRPNTSFCFLDIRSPGLGDTAMYLCATSRVVFTDTQYFGPGTRLTVL.

This clonotype occurred many times. The chain employs TRBV27 and TRBJ1-4; no clear D. Trimming cost V 5 bases and J 3 bases, with 13 bases left between them. Germline V gene sequence: CDR1 MNHEY, CDR2 SMNVEV (reference sequence). This CDR3 has 15 amino acids. The CDR3 reads CASSPYIKPNEKLFF. CDR3 sequence (DNA): TGTGCCAGCAGTCCCTACATAAAGCCTAATGAAAAACTGTTTTTT.

This clonotype showed up just a few times. A much bigger clone sits one base away, suggesting this may be a read error. This chain joins TRBV5-1 and TRBJ2-2, with no clear D. The CDR3 length is 14 residues. CDR1 is SGHRS, CDR2 YFSETQ, per germline. The CDR3 DNA reads TGTGCCAGCAGCTTGGTGCCGAACACCGGGGAGCTGTTTTTT. Residues: CASSLVPNTGELFF. The full variable domain, rest sourced from reference TRBV5-1 and TRBJ2-2, is KAGVTQTPRYLIKTRGQQVTLSCSPISGHRSVSWYQQTPGQGLQFLFEYFSETQRNKGNFPGRFSGRQFSNSRSEMNVSTLELGDSALYLCASSLVPNTGELFFGEGSRLTVL.

This chain joins TRBV20-1 and TRBJ2-2, with TRBD1 identical over 9 bases. Germline V gives CDR1 DFQATT, CDR2 SNEGSKA (reference sequence). The CDR3 length is 16 residues. V dropped 0 bases and J dropped 3; count of bases not matched to a gene: 5. The CDR3 is CSARETGGVYTGELFF. Here the CDR3 DNA reads TGCAGTGCTAGAGAAACAGGGGGCGTTTACACCGGGGAGCTGTTTTTT.

This clonotype was recorded many times. The chain has TRBV18 and TRBJ2-1; D ambiguous. Germline V gene sequence: CDR1 KGHSH, CDR2 LQKENI. The CDR3 covers 12 residues. V lost 3 bases to trimming and J lost 7 bases, with 7 bases between them. CDR3 nucleotide sequence: TGTGCCAGCTCACCTGTCGTAAATGAGCAGTTCTTC. As protein: CASSPVVNEQFF.

This clonotype was seen only a few times. As DNA, the CDR3 is TGTGCCAGCAGCCGATACCCCGGGATCGAATGGCTCGGAGCTCCCTACGAGCAGTACTTC. Protein sequence: CASSRYPGIEWLGAPYEQYF. V usage is TRBV3-1 and J usage is TRBJ2-7; maybe TRBD2 (5 bases). Trimming left V 4 bases short and J 2 bases short, with 30 bases between. The CDR3 contains 20 residues. Looked up from germline, CDR1 is LGHDT and CDR2 is YNNKEL (reference sequence).